Here is one T cell receptor beta chain with its context. Its antigen is as yet unknown. This entry is derived from a study of cytomegalovirus exposure and HLA in healthy donors. V lost 2 bases to trimming and J lost 1 base, with 13 bases between them. Germline V gene lookup returns CDR1 SGHRS and CDR2 YFSETQ. The CDR3 contains 16 residues. Broader study findings: Overall, around 160 TCR beta chains were annotated as cytomegalovirus-associated.

The primer mix had 60 Vbeta and 13 Jbeta primers. Profiled with immunoSEQ multiplex PCR; TCRdb holds only in-frame clones, not every one. The repertoire holds around 150,000 clones, with approximately 61% as singletons. The sequencing input was PBMCs. This chain uses TRBV5-1 with TRBJ2-1; perhaps TRBD2 as D (6 bases). The receptor was isolated from a woman in her thirties or forties in good health and CMV-seronegative. CDR3 loop: CASSFSAGHSYNEQFF. The CDR3 DNA reads as TGCGCCAGCAGCTTCAGTGCGGGGCATTCCTACAATGAGCAGTTCTTC.